This T cell receptor beta chain emerged from a study of blood T cell repertoires in COVID-19. The CDR3 extends over 14 amino acids. V was clipped by 4 bases and J by 4 bases, with 11 bases between them. Germline V CDR1 and CDR2: GTSNPN, SVGIG (reference sequence). Under the authors' procedure: Estimation of nucleated cell counts relied on the amplification of reference gene primers. Sequencing used immunoSEQ multiplex PCR; TCRdb keeps in-frame clones, though not all of them. The V and J calls and clone size are taken from that table; D and trimming were inferred from the DNA. The sample has approximately 150,000 clones; around nine tenths are singletons.

The chain links TRBV30 to TRBJ2-6, with a possible D match to TRBD2 (7 bases). The TCR originated in a man between 70 and 80 years old with active COVID-19. The sequenced sample consisted of peripheral blood. The CDR3 here is CAWTGGSGANVLTF. CDR3 nucleotides: TGTGCCTGGACGGGGGGCTCAGGGGCCAACGTCCTGACTTTC.